The clone carrying this T cell receptor (beta chain) showed up just a few times. V was shortened by 6 bases and J by 6 bases, with 15 bases between the two germline ends. The CDR3 contains 12 residues. The germline V gene encodes CDR1 SQVTM and CDR2 ANQGSEA. TCRdb re-called the RT-PCR reads through MiXCR, storing one row per CDR3 protein. The data contain about 700,000 distinct CDR3 sequences, over 12% of them singletons. The rearrangement links TRBV29-1 to TRBJ2-7; possibly TRBD1 for D (5 bases). The receptor comes from a female donor in good health, serving as a healthy control. The sequencing input was memory CD4+ T cells from blood. CDR3 amino acids: CSVAVGQGEQYF. The CDR3 DNA is TGCAGCGTGGCGGTGGGTCAGGGCGAGCAGTACTTC.